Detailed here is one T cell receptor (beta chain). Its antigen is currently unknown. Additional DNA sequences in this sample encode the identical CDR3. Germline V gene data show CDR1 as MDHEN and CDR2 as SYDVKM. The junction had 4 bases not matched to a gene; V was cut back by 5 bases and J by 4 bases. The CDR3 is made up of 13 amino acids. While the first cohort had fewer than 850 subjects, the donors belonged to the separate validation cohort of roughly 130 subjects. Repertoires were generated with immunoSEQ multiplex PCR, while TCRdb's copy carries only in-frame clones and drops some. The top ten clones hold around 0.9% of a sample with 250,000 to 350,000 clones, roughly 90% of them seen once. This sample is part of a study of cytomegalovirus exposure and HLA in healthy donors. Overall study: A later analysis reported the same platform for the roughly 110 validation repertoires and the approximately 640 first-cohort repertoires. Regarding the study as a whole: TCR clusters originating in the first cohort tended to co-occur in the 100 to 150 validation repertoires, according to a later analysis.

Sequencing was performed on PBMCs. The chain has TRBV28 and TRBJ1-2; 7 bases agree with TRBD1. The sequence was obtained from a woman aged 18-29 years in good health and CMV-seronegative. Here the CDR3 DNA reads TGTGCCAGCAGTCTAGGACAGGTCTATGGCTACACCTTC. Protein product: CASSLGQVYGYTF.